This T cell receptor (beta chain) was recorded in a study of regulatory T cells in long-lasting Graves disease. Arm-PCR of CDR3 regions and iRepertoire HTBI primers were the basis on which TCR beta libraries were built. Original analysis: Across all samples, about 60 TRBV segments and 15 or so TRBJ segments were identified. TCRdb re-analysed the multiplex PCR reads in MiXCR, keeping a single row per CDR3 protein. TCRdb, rather than the study authors, made the V and J calls. The data contain 550,000 or so distinct CDR3 sequences, 12% of them seen just once; the ten biggest clones take up approximately 9.6%. Documented time point: newly diagnosed GD, antithyroid drugs for less than 3 months. RNA extracted from PBMCs served as the sequencing template. The study's findings and limits: Compared with new cases, persistent Graves' patients showed reduced TCR diversity. Sample size was small, which may have lowered accuracy.

CDR1 is LGHNA and CDR2 is YSLEER in the germline V gene. This CDR3 contains 14 residues. The V and J ends lost 4 bases and 2 bases respectively, with 11 bases between them. This clonotype was counted a few times. The antigen is not known. This sample was shared with a second study, whose subject was T cells in Graves' hyperthyroidism and ophthalmopathy. That report adds: By a 13 V-J model, ophthalmopathy was set apart from stable hyperthyroidism.

The chain has TRBV4-3 and TRBJ2-5, with D unclear. This TCR came from a woman in her 30s with Graves disease. The sequencing here drew on peripheral blood mononuclear cells (PBMCs), taken at new diagnosis, from a patient treated with antithyroid drugs. The CDR3 DNA is TGCGCCAGCAGCCGAGGCGGAATACAAGAGACCCAGTACTTC. It specifies CASSRGGIQETQYF.